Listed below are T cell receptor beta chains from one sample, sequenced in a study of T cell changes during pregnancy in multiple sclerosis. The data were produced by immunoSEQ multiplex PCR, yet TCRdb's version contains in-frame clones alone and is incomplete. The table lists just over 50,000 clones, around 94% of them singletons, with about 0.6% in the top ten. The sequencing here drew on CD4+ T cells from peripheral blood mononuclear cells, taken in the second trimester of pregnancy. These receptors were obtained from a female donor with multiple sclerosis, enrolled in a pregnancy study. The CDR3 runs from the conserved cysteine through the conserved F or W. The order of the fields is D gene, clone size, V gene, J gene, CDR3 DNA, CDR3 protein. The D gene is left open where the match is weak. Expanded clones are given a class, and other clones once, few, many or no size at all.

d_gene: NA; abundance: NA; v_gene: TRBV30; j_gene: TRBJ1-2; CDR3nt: TGTGCCTGGAGTGTACAGTCAGGTGGCTACACCTTC; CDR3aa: CAWSVQSGGYTF
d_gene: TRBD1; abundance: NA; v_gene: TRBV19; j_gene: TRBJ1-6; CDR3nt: TGTGCCAGTAGTATTGGGGACAGGGGGCTTCTAGCCCTCCACTTT; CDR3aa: CASSIGDRGLLALHF
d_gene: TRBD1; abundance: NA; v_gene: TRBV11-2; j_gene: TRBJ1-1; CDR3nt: TGTGCCAGCACCTCACCTGACAGGGGGAACACTGAAGCTTTCTTT; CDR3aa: CASTSPDRGNTEAFF
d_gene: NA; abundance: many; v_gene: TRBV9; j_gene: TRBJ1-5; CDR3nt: TGTGCCAGCAGCGACGGGAAGGATAGCAATCAGCCCCAGCATTTT; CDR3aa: CASSDGKDSNQPQHF
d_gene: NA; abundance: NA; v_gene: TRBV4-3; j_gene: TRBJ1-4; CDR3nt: TGCGCCAGCAGCCAAGGTTGGGGGGCAACTAATGAAAAACTGTTTTTT; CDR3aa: CASSQGWGATNEKLFF
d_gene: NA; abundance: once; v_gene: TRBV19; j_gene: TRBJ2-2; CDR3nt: TGTGCCAGTACTGCGGGAAGGCACGCGAACACCGGGGAGCTGTTTTTT; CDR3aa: CASTAGRHANTGELFF
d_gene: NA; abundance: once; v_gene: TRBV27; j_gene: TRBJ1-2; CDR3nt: TGTGCCAGCAGTTTATTCAGGGGCAGTAACTATGGCTACACCTTC; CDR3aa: CASSLFRGSNYGYTF
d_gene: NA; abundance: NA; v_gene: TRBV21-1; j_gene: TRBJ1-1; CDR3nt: TGTGCCAGCACCCGAAAAAAGGGGCAGCCGAACACTGAAGCTTTCTTT; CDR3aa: CASTRKKGQPNTEAFF
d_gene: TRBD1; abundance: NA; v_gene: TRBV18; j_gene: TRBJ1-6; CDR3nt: TGTGCCAGCTCACTGTCTAGGGACAGGGGATCACCCCTCCACTTT; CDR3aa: CASSLSRDRGSPLHF
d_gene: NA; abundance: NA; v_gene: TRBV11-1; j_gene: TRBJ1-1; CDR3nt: TGTGCCAGCAGCTTAGGTTCTGTTGGGGGCCTGGGGAACACTGAAGCTTTCTTT; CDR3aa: CASSLGSVGGLGNTEAFF
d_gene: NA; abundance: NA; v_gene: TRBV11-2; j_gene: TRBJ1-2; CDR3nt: TGTGCCAGCAGCTTAATATTTAACTATGGCTACACCTTC; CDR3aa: CASSLIFNYGYTF
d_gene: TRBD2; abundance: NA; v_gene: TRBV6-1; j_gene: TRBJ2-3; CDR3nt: TGTGCCAGCAGTGAAATGCGTCGGGGGGGCACAGATACGCAGTATTTT; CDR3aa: CASSEMRRGGTDTQYF
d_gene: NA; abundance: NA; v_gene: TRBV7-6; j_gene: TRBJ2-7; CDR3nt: TGTGCCAGCAGCTTAGATCCTAGCAATGGCGAGCAGTACTTC; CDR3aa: CASSLDPSNGEQYF
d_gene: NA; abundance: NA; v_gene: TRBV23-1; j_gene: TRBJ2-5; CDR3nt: TGCGCCGGGCTGTTGCGAGAGACCCAGTACTTC; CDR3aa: CAGLLRETQYF
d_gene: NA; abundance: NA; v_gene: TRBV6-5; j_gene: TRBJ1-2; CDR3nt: TGTGCCAGCAGTTACTCGAATAGGGGCAACTATGGCTACACCTTC; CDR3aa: CASSYSNRGNYGYTF
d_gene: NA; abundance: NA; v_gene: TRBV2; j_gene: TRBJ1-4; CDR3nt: TGTGCCAGCAGTGAAGGGCCTAATGAAAAACTGTTTTTT; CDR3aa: CASSEGPNEKLFF
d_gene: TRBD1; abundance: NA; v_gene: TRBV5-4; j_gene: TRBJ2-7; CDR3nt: TGTGCCAGCTCAGCTTTGGGACAGGGCTCCTACGAGCAGTACTTC; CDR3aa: CASSALGQGSYEQYF
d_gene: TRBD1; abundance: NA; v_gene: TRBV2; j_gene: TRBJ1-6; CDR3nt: TGTGCCAGCACCAATACAGGGGGAATTTCACCCCTCCACTTT; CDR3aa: CASTNTGGISPLHF